This TCR beta chain was identified during a study of vaccination effects on CD4 cells after COVID-19. Clones were sequenced by immunoSEQ multiplex PCR, and TCRdb holds only the in-frame ones, with some missing. In the table there are 20,000 to 25,000 clones, 69% of which are singletons. This clone was counted a few times. Antigen unknown. Antigen-specific CD4+ T cells were expanded (with viral peptide pools) by the ViraFEST assay ahead of sequencing. The culture ran for 10 days before CD4+ T cells were isolated. Two-dose vaccination with either BNT162b2 or mRNA-1273 was given to the participants. According to the study, vaccine recipients showed no prior SARS-CoV-2 infection and negative nucleocapsid antibodies. The culture medium for a few million PBMC per well included 9.5 to 10 IU/ml IL-2 and around 9.8 ug/ml peptides. Notes on the study in general: Missing from the study were early post-infection timepoints, and its convalescent patients were few. Clones arising from infection and from vaccination showed marked clonal contraction late after vaccination.

CDR3 length equals 15 residues. Germline CDR1 reads SGHRS; CDR2 reads YFSETQ. V was pared by 3 bases and J by 5 bases, with 8 bases of the junction left unmatched. Source: CD4+ T cells from PBMCs cultured with SARS-CoV-2 spike peptides, taken after COVID-19 vaccination. V and J are TRBV5-1 and TRBJ2-5, with 9 positions matching TRBD1. This clonotype was sampled from a human donor who received a COVID-19 vaccine. The CDR3 loop reads CASSSTGGSLETQYF. DNA of the CDR3: TGCGCCAGCAGCTCGACAGGGGGATCTTTGGAGACCCAGTACTTC.